The text below deals with one T cell receptor (beta chain). This CDR3 contains 13 residues. The ends lost 6 bases at V and 5 bases at J; junction bases unmatched: 6. The sample originates from a study of T-cell reconstitution after alpha-beta-depleted transplantation in children. A library of TCRbeta sequences, prepared with unique molecular identifiers, was generated. TCRdb re-called the PCR reads with MiXCR, one entry per CDR3 protein. The sample carries about 540,000 distinct CDR3 sequences, approximately 20% recorded once. Sequences were derived from PBMCs from the stem cell graft donor, sampled from the stem cell graft. The clonotype originates from a human donor who donated a stem cell graft to a child with acute lymphoblastic leukemia. V usage is TRBV12-3 or TRBV12-4 and J usage is TRBJ2-7; 8 bases line up with TRBD1. Here the CDR3 reads CASSADRAHEQYF. The CDR3 DNA follows: TGTGCCAGCAGCGCGGACAGGGCCCACGAGCAGTACTTC.